The 6 T cell receptor beta chains presented below share a single source sample, sequenced in a study of blood T cell repertoires in COVID-19. Repertoires were generated with immunoSEQ multiplex PCR, while TCRdb's copy carries only in-frame clones and drops some. Among roughly 180,000 clones listed, about 80% were seen once. Sequencing used peripheral blood. These TCRs come from a woman aged 45-60 years with active or convalescent COVID-19.

The V and J genes are TRBV6-2 or TRBV6-3 and TRBJ1-5; D is ambiguous. V lost 2 bases to trimming and J lost 0 bases, with 11 bases between them. The CDR3 is made up of 16 amino acids. Germline CDR1 reads MNHEY; CDR2 reads SVGEGT. CDR3 in amino acids: CASSYGPGSSNQPQHF. CDR3 coding DNA: TGTGCCAGCAGTTACGGGCCGGGGAGTAGCAATCAGCCCCAGCATTTT.

V usage is TRBV20-1 and J usage is TRBJ1-2; D call uncertain. CDR1 DFQATT and CDR2 SNEGSKA come from the germline V gene (reference sequence). The length of the CDR3 is 11 residues. Trimming cost V 7 bases and J 2 bases, with 8 bases left between them. The CDR3 spells CSGYSNYGYTF. In nucleotides, the CDR3 is TGCAGTGGGTACAGCAACTATGGCTACACCTTC.

The V gene is TRBV15, the J gene TRBJ2-1; TRBD2 matches at 8 bases. The CDR3 contains 16 residues. The J segment lost 5 bases and the V segment lost 2 bases, leaving 8 bases of the junction unmatched. Germline V gene data show CDR1 as LNHNV and CDR2 as YYDKDF (reference sequence). CDR3 in amino acids: CATSRWETSVDNEQFF. The CDR3 nucleotides read TGTGCCACCAGCAGATGGGAGACTAGCGTTGACAATGAGCAGTTCTTC.

The chain carries TRBV13 and TRBJ2-1; D might be TRBD2 (6 bases). This CDR3 contains 13 residues. From germline, CDR1 is PRHDT and CDR2 FYEKMQ (reference sequence). Trimming cost V 5 bases and J 8 bases, with 13 bases left between them. CDR3 sequence reads: CASSPSEGDEQFF. The DNA of the CDR3 is TGTGCCAGCAGCCCATCGGAGGGCGATGAGCAGTTCTTC.

In DNA, the CDR3 is TGTGCCAGCAGCTTAACTACCATTGCAGCTTTCTTT. This sequence encodes CASSLTTIAAFF. V and J are TRBV5-8 and TRBJ1-1; the D is unclear. V was cut by 2 bases and J by 10 bases, with 12 bases left in between. This CDR3 region has 12 residues. Germline V gene data show CDR1 as SGHTS and CDR2 as YDEGEE.

The gene calls are TRBV12-1 and TRBJ2-7; TRBD1 reflects the table's D call only, with no check against the DNA. TRBV12-1 is a pseudogene locus. The CDR3 covers 16 residues. This CDR3 is CASSFINLQLTAEQYF. DNA of the CDR3: TGTGCCAGCAGCTTTATAAACCTACAGTTGACCGCCGAGCAGTACTTC.